The 2 T cell receptor beta chains reported below all come from one sample, sequenced in a study of blood T cell repertoires in COVID-19. The repertoire was sequenced with immunoSEQ multiplex PCR; TCRdb's copy has only in-frame clones and lacks some. The sample lists 90,000 to 120,000 clones, roughly nine tenths occurring once. The sequenced sample was peripheral blood. These receptors all stem from a man aged 60 to 75 with acute or convalescent COVID-19.

The CDR3: CASSPDWTANNGYTF. Written as DNA, the CDR3 is TGTGCCAGCTCACCAGATTGGACAGCAAACAATGGCTACACCTTC. The chain uses TRBV18 and TRBJ1-2; tentative D call: TRBD1 (6 bases). The CDR3 totals 15 residues. The germline V gene encodes CDR1 KGHSH and CDR2 LQKENI. V was cut by 2 bases and J by 6 bases, with 16 bases left in between.

This chain links TRBV6-5 with TRBJ2-7, with 9 bases matching TRBD1. J was trimmed by 7 bases and V by 6 bases; bases with no gene match: 7. This CDR3 has 13 residues. The germline V gene has CDR1 MNHEY and CDR2 SVGAGI. CDR3 loop: CASSNRGLREQYV. The DNA of the CDR3 is TGTGCCAGCAGCAACAGGGGGCTGAGGGAGCAGTACGTC.